The following is a T cell receptor (beta chain) sequence with its context. Its antigen remains unknown. The data were taken from a study of cytomegalovirus exposure and HLA in healthy donors. CDR1 is SGHRS, CDR2 YFSETQ, per germline. The CDR3 has 14 amino acids. V trimming: 4 bases; J trimming: 5 bases; junction bases outside the gene matches: 5. Primers included in the PCR were 60 Vbeta and 13 Jbeta primers. Repertoires were generated with immunoSEQ multiplex PCR, while TCRdb's copy carries only in-frame clones and drops some. The sample carries about 160,000 clones, roughly 79% recorded once. Broader study findings: In an earlier analysis, in roughly 580 donors, most V segments appeared productive either ~90% or ~30% of the time. Presence/absence analyses rested on an assumption that sequencing depth was roughly uniform across donors.

V is TRBV5-1 and J is TRBJ1-4; 7 bases fit TRBD1. The sequencing sample was made of PBMCs. The sequence derives from a man between 40 and 49 years old in good health and CMV-seronegative. CDR3 loop: CASSKGQQNEKLFF. For the CDR3, the DNA is TGCGCCAGCAGCAAGGGACAGCAAAATGAAAAACTGTTTTTT.